Below, 15 T cell receptor beta chains from the same sample are listed, as sequenced in a study of response to subunit inactivated influenza vaccine. TCRdb redid the calling of the RT-PCR reads with MiXCR, one entry per CDR3 protein. The table shows about 780,000 distinct CDR3 sequences, with approximately 17% occurring only once. The source material was PBMCs from blood, sampled 5 days after vaccination. These receptors came from a man aged 50-60 years who received an inactivated influenza vaccine.

This clonotype has just a few counts. The chain employs TRBV5-1 and TRBJ2-1; D is undetermined. CDR1 and CDR2 from the germline V gene are SGHRS and YFSETQ. CDR3 length: 18 residues. V lost 0 bases to trimming and J lost 6 bases, with 22 bases between them. CDR3 loop: CASSLESGLLEKGNEQFF. CDR3 bases: TGCGCCAGCAGCTTGGAATCCGGGCTGCTGGAGAAAGGCAATGAGCAGTTCTTC.

Note on this clonotype: One end of the junction is discordant with germline, which a read error may explain. The chain joins TRBV20-1 to TRBJ2-1, with 9 nucleotides matching TRBD1. The CDR3 runs 18 residues. The germline gives CDR1 DFQATT, CDR2 SNEGSKA (reference sequence). Here the CDR3 DNA reads TGCAGTGCTAGAGTGACCCGAACCGGGACAGGGACCTACAATGAGCAGATCTTC. This sequence encodes CSARVTRTGTGTYNEQIF.

This clonotype was counted only a few times. This chain connects TRBV5-1 to TRBJ2-2; D may correspond to TRBD1 or TRBD2 (6 bases each). CDR3 length equals 15 residues. The V and J ends lost 4 bases and 5 bases respectively, with 15 bases between them. Germline assignment: CDR1 SGHRS and CDR2 YFSETQ. The CDR3 is CASSGGTPDTGELFF. In nucleotides, the CDR3 is TGCGCCAGCAGCGGCGGGACACCCGATACCGGGGAGCTGTTTTTT.

This clonotype was picked up a small number of times. V usage is TRBV20-1 and J usage is TRBJ2-5; possible D gene TRBD2, 5 bases. The germline CDR1 and CDR2 sequences are DFQATT and SNEGSKA (reference sequence). This CDR3 contains 15 residues. V lost 2 bases, J lost 0 bases, and 13 bases lay in between. The CDR3 sequence: CSARIPTGNQETQYF. CDR3 in DNA: TGCAGTGCTAGAATACCCACGGGGAACCAAGAGACCCAGTACTTC.

The rearrangement links TRBV10-3 to TRBJ1-2; no clear D gene. The CDR3 spans 13 residues. The V and J ends lost 1 base and 4 bases respectively, with 7 bases between them. Germline-derived CDR1 and CDR2 are ENHRY and SYGVKD. The CDR3 reads CAISELQSYGYTF. The CDR3 DNA follows: TGTGCCATCAGTGAGTTACAGAGCTATGGCTACACCTTC.

The chain joins TRBV7-6 to TRBJ2-5; TRBD2 is a possible D gene (6 bases). The V end was cut by 4 bases, the J end by 5 bases, with 20 bases between. The CDR3 is 16 residues long. Germline V gene sequence: CDR1 SGHVS, CDR2 FNYEAQ. The CDR3 here is CASSWGLALFSETQYF. CDR3 nucleotide sequence: TGTGCCAGCAGCTGGGGACTTGCGCTGTTCTCTGAGACCCAGTACTTC.

This clonotype appeared a few times. The J gene is TRBJ2-1, the V gene TRBV10-3, with TRBD2 matching 9 bases. This CDR3 comprises 17 residues. Germline V gene data show CDR1 as ENHRY and CDR2 as SYGVKD. V dropped 4 bases and J dropped 4; count of bases not matched to a gene: 11. CDR3: CAISGKGEREAYNEQFF. For the CDR3, the DNA is TGTGCCATCAGTGGTAAGGGGGAGCGGGAGGCATACAATGAGCAGTTCTTC.

The chain carries TRBV7-2 and TRBJ2-7, with TRBD2 matching 12 bases. CDR1 is SGHTA and CDR2 is FQGNSA in the germline V gene. This CDR3 contains 17 residues. V shed 1 base, J shed 1 base, and the junction held 5 bases outside the gene matches. CDR3 nucleotide sequence: TGTGCCAGCAGCTTAGGGGGACTAGCGGGCGGATCCTACGAGCAGTACTTC. Protein sequence: CASSLGGLAGGSYEQYF.

V and J are TRBV27 and TRBJ2-2; perhaps D is TRBD1 or TRBD2 (5 bases each). The CDR3 runs to 16 residues. In germline, CDR1 is MNHEY, CDR2 SMNVEV (reference sequence). Trimming stripped 4 bases from V and 4 bases from J, with 16 bases between. The CDR3 sequence is CASSYGDFRGTGELFF. The DNA for the CDR3 is TGTGCCAGCAGTTACGGGGATTTTAGGGGCACCGGGGAGCTGTTTTTT.

Only a few counts were recorded for this clonotype. This chain uses TRBV11-2 with TRBJ2-7, with D unclear. Germline V gene data show CDR1 as SGHAT and CDR2 as FQNNGV. V lost 4 bases and J lost 3, with 7 bases in between. The CDR3 extends over 12 amino acids. CDR3 DNA sequence: TGTGCCAGCAGCTATCACAGCTACGAGCAGTACTTC. This gives the protein CASSYHSYEQYF.

This chain joins TRBV7-9 and TRBJ2-5; D could derive from TRBD1 or TRBD2 (5 bases each). CDR3 length equals 14 residues. The germline V gene encodes CDR1 SEHNR and CDR2 FQNEAQ (reference sequence). Trimming stripped 5 bases from V and 2 bases from J, with 12 bases between. The CDR3 nucleotides are TGTGCCAGCAGCACGGGACGCCCACAAGAGACCCAGTACTTC. Translated, it gives CASSTGRPQETQYF.

The chain employs TRBV6-5 and TRBJ2-2; tentatively, D is TRBD1 or TRBD2 (5 bases each). V was shortened by 0 bases and J by 0 bases, with 11 bases between the two germline ends. From germline, CDR1 is MNHEY and CDR2 SVGAGI. This CDR3 is built from 17 residues. In DNA, the CDR3 is TGTGCCAGCAGTTACTCCCGGGACGCAACGAACACCGGGGAGCTGTTTTTT. Its translation: CASSYSRDATNTGELFF.

This clonotype has more than one count but fewer than ten. V is TRBV20-1 and J is TRBJ2-1, with unresolved D. The germline V gene encodes CDR1 DFQATT and CDR2 SNEGSKA (reference sequence). The CDR3 is 12 residues long. The V end lost 6 bases, the J end lost 5 bases, and 11 bases lay between the germline ends. CDR3 nucleotides: TGCAGTGCAGCCTGGGCAAACAATGAGCAGTTCTTC. Translated, it gives CSAAWANNEQFF.

The chain couples TRBV11-2 to TRBJ2-5; D is perhaps TRBD2 (5 bases). Germline V CDR1 and CDR2: SGHAT, FQNNGV. The V end lost 4 bases, the J end lost 7 bases, and 16 bases lay between the germline ends. The CDR3 runs 14 residues. The chain's CDR3 is CASSSFIFAGTQYF. CDR3 DNA sequence: TGTGCCAGCAGCTCCTTCATTTTTGCGGGGACCCAGTACTTC.

The CDR3 loop reads CASRYMTSNQPQHF. In DNA form, the CDR3 reads TGTGCCAGCAGATACATGACAAGCAATCAGCCCCAGCATTTT. The chain carries TRBV6-2 or TRBV6-3 and TRBJ1-5, with D hard to call. The CDR3 covers 14 residues. Trimming cost V 6 bases and J 1 base, with 10 bases left between them. From germline, CDR1 is MNHEY and CDR2 SVGEGT.